This T cell receptor beta chain comes out of a study of response to subunit inactivated influenza vaccine. Overall study results and limits: Authors suggested each seasonal flu vaccination may recruit only limited numbers of new T cells.

TCRdb itself ran the RT-PCR reads through MiXCR, one entry per CDR3 protein. Of under 800,000 distinct CDR3 sequences in the sample, around 13% were seen once. V lost 3 bases to trimming and J lost 3 bases; unmatched junction nucleotides: 6. The CDR3 loop spans 15 amino acids. Germline V gene lookup returns CDR1 SGHRS and CDR2 YFSETQ. This clonotype was seen more than once but under ten times. Its antigen is as yet unknown. The chain uses TRBV5-1 and TRBJ2-5; TRBD1 matches at 9 bases. The receptor was isolated from a man between 50 and 59 years old who received an inactivated influenza vaccine. The sequencing used PBMCs from blood, collected less than 15 days before vaccination. The CDR3 spells CASSYAGTGKETQYF. In nucleotides, the CDR3 is TGCGCCAGCAGCTACGCCGGGACAGGGAAAGAGACCCAGTACTTC.